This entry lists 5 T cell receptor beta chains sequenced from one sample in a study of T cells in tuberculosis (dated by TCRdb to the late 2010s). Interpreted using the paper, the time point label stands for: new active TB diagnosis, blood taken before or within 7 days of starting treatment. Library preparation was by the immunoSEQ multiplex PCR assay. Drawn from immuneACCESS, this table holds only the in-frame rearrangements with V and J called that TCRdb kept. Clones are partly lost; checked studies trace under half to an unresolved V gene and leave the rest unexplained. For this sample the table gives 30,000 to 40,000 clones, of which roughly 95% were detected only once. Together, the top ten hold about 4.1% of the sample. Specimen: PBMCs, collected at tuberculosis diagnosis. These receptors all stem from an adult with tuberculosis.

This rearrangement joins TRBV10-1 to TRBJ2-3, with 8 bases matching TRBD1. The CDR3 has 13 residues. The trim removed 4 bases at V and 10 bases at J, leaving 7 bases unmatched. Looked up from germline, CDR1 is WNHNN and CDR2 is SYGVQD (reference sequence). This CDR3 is CASSVQGAAAQYF. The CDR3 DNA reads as TGCGCCAGCAGTGTGCAGGGGGCGGCGGCGCAGTATTTT.

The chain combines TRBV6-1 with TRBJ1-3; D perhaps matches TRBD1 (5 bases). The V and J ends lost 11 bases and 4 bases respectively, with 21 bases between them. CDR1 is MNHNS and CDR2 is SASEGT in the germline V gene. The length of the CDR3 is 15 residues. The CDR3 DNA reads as TGTGCCGGCTGGCGGGGGGTGAGGATAGGAAACACCATATATTTT. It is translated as CAGWRGVRIGNTIYF.

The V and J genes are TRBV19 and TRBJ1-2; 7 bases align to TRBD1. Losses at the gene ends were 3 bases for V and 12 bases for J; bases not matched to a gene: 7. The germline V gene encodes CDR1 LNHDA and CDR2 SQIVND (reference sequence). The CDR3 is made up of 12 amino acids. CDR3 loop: CASSISDRVDTF. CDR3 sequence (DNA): TGTGCCAGTAGTATCTCCGACAGGGTCGACACCTTC.

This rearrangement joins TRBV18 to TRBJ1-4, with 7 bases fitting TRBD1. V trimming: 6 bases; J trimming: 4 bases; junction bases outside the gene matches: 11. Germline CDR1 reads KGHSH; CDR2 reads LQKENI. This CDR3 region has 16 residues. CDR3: CASSPRTTGNNEKLFF. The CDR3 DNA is TGTGCCAGCTCCCCCCGAACGACAGGGAATAATGAAAAACTGTTTTTT.

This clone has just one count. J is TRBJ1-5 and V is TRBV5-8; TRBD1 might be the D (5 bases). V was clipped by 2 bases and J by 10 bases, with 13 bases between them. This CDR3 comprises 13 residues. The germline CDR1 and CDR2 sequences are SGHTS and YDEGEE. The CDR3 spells CASSFSGYSPQHF. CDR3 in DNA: TGTGCCAGCAGCTTCTCAGGGTATAGTCCCCAGCATTTT.